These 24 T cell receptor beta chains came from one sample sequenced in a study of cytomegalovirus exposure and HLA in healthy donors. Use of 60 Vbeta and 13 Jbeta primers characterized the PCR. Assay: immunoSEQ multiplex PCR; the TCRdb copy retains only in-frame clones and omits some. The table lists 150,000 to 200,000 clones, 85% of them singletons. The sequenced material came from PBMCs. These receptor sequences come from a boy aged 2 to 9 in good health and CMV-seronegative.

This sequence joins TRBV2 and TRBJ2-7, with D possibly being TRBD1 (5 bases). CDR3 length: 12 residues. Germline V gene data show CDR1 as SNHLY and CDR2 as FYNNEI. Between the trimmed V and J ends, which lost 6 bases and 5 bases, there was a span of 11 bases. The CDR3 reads CASSLDSNEQYV. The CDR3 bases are TGTGCCAGCAGCCTTGACAGTAACGAGCAGTACGTC.

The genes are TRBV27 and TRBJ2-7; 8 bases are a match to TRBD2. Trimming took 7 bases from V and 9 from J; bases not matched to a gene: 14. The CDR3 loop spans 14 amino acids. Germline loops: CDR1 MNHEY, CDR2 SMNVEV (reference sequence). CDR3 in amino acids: CASKASGPLGRQYF. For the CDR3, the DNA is TGTGCCAGCAAAGCTAGCGGGCCCCTAGGGAGGCAGTACTTC.

The CDR3 DNA is TGTGCCAGCAGTGATTTGAATTCCGGGAGACTCAATGAAAAACTGTTTTTT. Amino acids: CASSDLNSGRLNEKLFF. The chain joins TRBV2 to TRBJ1-4; D unclear. Germline assignment: CDR1 SNHLY and CDR2 FYNNEI. The length of the CDR3 is 17 residues. Trimming took 3 bases from V and 5 from J, leaving 19 bases between them.

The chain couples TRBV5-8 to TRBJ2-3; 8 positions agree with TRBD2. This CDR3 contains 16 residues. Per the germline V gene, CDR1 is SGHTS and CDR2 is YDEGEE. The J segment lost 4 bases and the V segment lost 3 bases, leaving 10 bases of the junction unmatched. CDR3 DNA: TGTGCCAGCAGCTCCCTAACGGGAGGGACGGCAGATACGCAGTATTTT. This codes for CASSSLTGGTADTQYF.

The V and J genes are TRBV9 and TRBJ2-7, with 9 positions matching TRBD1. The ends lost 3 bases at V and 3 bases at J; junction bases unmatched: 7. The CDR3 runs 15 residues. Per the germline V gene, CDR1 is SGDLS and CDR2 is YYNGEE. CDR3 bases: TGTGCCAGCAGCGGAGGGACAGGGTGTTGCTACGAGCAGTACTTC. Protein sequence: CASSGGTGCCYEQYF.

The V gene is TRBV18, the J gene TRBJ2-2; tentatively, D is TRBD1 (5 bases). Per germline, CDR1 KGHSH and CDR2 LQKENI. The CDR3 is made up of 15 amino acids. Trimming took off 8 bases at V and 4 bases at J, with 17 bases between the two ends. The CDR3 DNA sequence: TGTGCCAGCCCCGCGCAGGGCCGAGGCACCGGGGAGCTGTTTTTT. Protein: CASPAQGRGTGELFF.

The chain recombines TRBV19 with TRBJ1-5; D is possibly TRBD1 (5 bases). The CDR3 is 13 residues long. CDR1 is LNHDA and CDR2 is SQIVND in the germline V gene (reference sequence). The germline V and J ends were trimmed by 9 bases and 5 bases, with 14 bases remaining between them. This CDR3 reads CASAWGVDQPQHF. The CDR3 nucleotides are TGTGCCAGCGCGTGGGGGGTGGATCAGCCCCAGCATTTT.

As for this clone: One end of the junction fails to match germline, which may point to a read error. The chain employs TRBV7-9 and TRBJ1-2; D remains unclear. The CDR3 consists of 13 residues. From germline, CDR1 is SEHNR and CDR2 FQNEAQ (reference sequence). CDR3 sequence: CSSSLEPGYGYTF. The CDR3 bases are TGTTCCAGCAGCTTAGAACCGGGCTATGGCTACACCTTC.

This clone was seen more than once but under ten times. This CDR3 reads CASSAGWESNQPQHF. In nucleotides, the CDR3 is TGTGCCAGCAGTGCCGGGTGGGAGAGCAATCAGCCCCAGCATTTT. The chain employs TRBV6-1 and TRBJ1-5; no firm D call. The CDR3 is 15 residues long. Germline assignment: CDR1 MNHNS and CDR2 SASEGT. V lost 4 bases to trimming and J lost 1 base, with 11 bases between them.

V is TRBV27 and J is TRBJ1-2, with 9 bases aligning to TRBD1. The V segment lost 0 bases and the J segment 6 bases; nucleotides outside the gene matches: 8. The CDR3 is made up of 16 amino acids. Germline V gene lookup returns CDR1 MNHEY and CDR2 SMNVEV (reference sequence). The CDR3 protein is CASSLSAIGTGNGYTF. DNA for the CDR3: TGTGCCAGCAGTTTATCAGCCATCGGGACAGGGAATGGCTACACCTTC.

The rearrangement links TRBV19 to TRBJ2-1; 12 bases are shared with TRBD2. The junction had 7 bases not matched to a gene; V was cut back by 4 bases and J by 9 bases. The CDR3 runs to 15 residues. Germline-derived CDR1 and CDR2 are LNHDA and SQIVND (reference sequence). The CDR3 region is CASSTRTSGIGEQFF. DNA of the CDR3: TGTGCCAGTAGTACCCGGACTAGCGGGATAGGTGAGCAGTTCTTC.

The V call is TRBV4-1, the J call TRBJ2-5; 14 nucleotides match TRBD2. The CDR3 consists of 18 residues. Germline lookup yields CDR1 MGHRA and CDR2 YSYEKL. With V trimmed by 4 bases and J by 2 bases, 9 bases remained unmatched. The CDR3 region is CASSLIPGTSGGQETQYF. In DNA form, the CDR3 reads TGCGCCAGCAGCCTGATACCCGGGACTAGCGGGGGTCAAGAGACCCAGTACTTC.

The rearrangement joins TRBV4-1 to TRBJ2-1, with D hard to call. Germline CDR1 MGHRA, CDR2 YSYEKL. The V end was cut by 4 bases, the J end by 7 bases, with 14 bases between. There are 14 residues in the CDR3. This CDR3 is CASSPSDSRNEQFF. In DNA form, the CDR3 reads TGCGCCAGCAGCCCGTCTGACTCTCGAAATGAGCAGTTCTTC.

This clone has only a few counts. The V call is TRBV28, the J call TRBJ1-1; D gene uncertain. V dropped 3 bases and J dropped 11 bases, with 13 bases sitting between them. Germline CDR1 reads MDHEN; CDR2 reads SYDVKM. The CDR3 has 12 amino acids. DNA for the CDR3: TGTGCCAGCAGTTTGCCGGGGAGTAAGGCTTTCTTT. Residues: CASSLPGSKAFF.

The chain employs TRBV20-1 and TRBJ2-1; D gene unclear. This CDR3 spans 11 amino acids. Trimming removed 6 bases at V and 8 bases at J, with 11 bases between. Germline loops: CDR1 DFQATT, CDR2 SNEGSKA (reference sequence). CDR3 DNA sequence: TGCAGTGCCGTCTCCCCCGATGAGCAGTTCTTC. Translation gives CSAVSPDEQFF.

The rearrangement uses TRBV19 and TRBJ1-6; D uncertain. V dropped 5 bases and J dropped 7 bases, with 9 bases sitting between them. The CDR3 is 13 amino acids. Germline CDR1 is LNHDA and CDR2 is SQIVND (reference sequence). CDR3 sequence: CASSRGLNSPLHF. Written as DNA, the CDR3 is TGTGCCAGTAGTCGCGGACTCAATTCACCCCTCCACTTT.

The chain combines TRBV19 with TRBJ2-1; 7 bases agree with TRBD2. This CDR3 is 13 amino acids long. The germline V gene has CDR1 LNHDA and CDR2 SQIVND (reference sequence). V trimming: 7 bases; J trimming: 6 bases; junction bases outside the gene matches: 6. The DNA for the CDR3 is TGTGCCAGTACCCAGGGACTACCCAATGAGCAGTTCTTC. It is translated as CASTQGLPNEQFF.

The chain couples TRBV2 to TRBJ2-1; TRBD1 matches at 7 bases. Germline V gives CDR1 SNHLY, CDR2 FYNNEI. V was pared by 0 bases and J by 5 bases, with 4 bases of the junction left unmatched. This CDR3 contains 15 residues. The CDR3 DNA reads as TGTGCCAGCAGTGAAGCGAGGGGACAGAACAATGAGCAGTTCTTC. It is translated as CASSEARGQNNEQFF. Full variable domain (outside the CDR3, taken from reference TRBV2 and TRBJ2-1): EPEVTQTPSHQVTQMGQEVILRCVPISNHLYFYWYRQILGQKVEFLVSFYNNEISEKSEIFDDQFSVERPDGSNFTLKIRSTKLEDSAMYFCASSEARGQNNEQFFGPGTRLTVL.

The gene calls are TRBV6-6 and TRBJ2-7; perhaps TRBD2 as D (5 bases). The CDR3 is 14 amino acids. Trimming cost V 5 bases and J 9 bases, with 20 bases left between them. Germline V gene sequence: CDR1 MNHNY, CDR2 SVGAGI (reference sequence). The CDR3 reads CASSPTGIPSGQYF. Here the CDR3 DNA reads TGTGCCAGCAGTCCTACCGGGATCCCCAGCGGGCAGTACTTC.

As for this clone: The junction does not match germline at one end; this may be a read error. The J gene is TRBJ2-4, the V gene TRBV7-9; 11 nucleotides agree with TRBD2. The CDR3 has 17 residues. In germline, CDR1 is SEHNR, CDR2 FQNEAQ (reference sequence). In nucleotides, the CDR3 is TGTTCCAGCAGTAAAGCCAGCCTAGCGGGGGGCGGAGACATTCAGTACTTC. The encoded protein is CSSSKASLAGGGDIQYF.

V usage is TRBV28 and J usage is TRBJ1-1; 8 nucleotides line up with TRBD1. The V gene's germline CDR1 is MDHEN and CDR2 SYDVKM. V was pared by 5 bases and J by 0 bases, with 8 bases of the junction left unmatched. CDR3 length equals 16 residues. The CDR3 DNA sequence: TGTGCCAGCAGTCGCGGACAGGGCTCTGTGAACACTGAAGCTTTCTTT. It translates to CASSRGQGSVNTEAFF.

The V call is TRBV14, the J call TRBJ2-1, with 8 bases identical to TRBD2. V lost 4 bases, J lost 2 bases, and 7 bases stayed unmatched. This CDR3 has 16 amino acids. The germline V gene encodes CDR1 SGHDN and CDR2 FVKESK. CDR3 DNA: TGTGCCAGCAGCCTCGGTAGCGGGATGACCTACAATGAGCAGTTCTTC. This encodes CASSLGSGMTYNEQFF.

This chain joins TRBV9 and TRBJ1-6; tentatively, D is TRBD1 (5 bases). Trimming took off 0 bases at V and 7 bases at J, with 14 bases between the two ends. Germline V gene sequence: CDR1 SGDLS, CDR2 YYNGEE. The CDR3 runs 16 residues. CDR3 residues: CASSVDSRESNSPLHF. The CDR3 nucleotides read TGTGCCAGCAGCGTAGATTCCAGGGAATCAAATTCACCCCTCCACTTT.

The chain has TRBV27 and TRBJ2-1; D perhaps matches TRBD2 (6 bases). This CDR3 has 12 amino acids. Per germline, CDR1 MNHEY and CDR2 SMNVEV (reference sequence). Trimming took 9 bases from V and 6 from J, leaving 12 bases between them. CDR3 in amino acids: CASTTEGNEQFF. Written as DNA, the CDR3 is TGTGCCAGTACGACGGAGGGCAATGAGCAGTTCTTC.